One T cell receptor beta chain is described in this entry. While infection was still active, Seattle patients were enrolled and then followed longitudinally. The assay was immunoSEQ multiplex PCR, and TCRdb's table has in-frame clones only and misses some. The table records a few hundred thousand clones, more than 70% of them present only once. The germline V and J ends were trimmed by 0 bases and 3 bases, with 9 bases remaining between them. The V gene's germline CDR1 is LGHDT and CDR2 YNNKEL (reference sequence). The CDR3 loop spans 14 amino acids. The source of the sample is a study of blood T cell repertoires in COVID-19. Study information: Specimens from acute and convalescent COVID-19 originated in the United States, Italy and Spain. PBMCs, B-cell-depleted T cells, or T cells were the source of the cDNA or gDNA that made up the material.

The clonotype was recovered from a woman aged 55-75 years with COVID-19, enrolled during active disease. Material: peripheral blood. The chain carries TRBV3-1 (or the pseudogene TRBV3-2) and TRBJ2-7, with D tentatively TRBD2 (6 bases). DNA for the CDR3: TGTGCCAGCAGCCAAGACTGGGGGGACTACGAGCAGTACTTC. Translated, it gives CASSQDWGDYEQYF.